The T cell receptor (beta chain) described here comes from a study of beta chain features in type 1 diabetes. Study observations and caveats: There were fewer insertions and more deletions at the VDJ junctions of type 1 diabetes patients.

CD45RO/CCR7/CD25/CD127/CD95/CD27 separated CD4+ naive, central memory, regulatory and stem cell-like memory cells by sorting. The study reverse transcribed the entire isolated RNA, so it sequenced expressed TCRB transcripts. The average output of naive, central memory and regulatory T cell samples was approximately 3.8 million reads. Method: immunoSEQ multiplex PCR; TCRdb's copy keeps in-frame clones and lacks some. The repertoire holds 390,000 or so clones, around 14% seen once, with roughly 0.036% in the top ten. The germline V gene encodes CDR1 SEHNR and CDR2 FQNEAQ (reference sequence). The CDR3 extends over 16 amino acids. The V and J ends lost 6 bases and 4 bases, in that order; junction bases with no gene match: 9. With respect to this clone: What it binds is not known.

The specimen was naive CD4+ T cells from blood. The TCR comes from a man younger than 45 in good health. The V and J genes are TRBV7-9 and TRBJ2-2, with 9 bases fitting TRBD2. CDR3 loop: CASSPHSGSSTGELFF. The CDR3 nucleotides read TGTGCCAGCAGTCCACATAGCGGGAGTAGCACCGGGGAGCTGTTTTTT. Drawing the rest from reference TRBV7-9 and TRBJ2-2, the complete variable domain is DTGVSQNPRHKITKRGQNVTFRCDPISEHNRLYWYRQTLGQGPEFLTYFQNEAQLEKSRLLSDRFSAERPKGSFSTLEIQRTEQGDSAMYLCASSPHSGSSTGELFFGEGSRLTVL.